This T cell receptor (beta chain) was sequenced during a study of T cells in Graves' hyperthyroidism and ophthalmopathy. Study context: Blood from the periphery was taken at initial diagnosis, before any treatment.

Notes on this clonotype: At one end the junction does not follow the germline gene, possibly because of a read error.

The germline V gene has CDR1 DFQATT and CDR2 SNEGSKA (reference sequence). This CDR3 is built from 15 residues. It was RNA transcripts that yielded the amplified TCR beta CDR3 regions. The HTBI primer set served for first-round RT-PCR of the TCR CDR3. From the multiplex PCR reads, TCRdb called clonotypes with MiXCR, one entry per CDR3 protein. Of a few hundred thousand distinct CDR3 sequences listed, roughly 25% are singletons. The material sequenced was blood. The rearrangement uses TRBV20-1 and TRBJ2-1; no firm D call. The sequence came from a man aged 50 to 60 with Graves' hyperthyroidism. CDR3 protein: CSPRRGPSSYNKQFF. The CDR3 DNA sequence: TGCAGTCCACGAAGAGGCCCGAGCTCCTACAATAAGCAGTTCTTC.